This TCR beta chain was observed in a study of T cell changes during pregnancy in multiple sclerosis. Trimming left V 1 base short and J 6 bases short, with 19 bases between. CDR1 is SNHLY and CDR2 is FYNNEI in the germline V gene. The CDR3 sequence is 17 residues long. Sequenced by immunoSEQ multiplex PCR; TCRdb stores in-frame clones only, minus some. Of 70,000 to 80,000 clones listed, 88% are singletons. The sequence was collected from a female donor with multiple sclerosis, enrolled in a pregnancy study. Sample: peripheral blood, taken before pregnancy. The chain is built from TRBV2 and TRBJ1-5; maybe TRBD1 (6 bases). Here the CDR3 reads CASSEGAGGGSSQPQHF. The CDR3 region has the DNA TGTGCCAGCAGTGAAGGGGCTGGGGGCGGTTCGAGTCAGCCCCAGCATTTT.